The present TCR beta chain was sequenced within a study of T-cell memory formation after mild COVID-19. Study results and limitations: Several responding clones turned up in pre-infection memory, indicating that cross-reactive memory may have taken part. Whereas later expanders leaned CD4+, clones contracting day 15 to 85 showed a balanced CD4/CD8 makeup.

The TCR alpha and TCR beta cDNA libraries, bearing sample barcodes and UMIs, were generated by 5'RACE using constant-segment primers. Via MiXCR, TCRdb re-called the 5' RACE reads, giving one row per CDR3 protein. The sample holds around 200,000 distinct CDR3 sequences, more than 15% seen once. As regards this clonotype: Its antigen is not identified.

V lost 0 bases, J lost 6 bases, and 2 bases lay in between. Germline CDR1 is LGHDT and CDR2 is YNNKEL (reference sequence). This CDR3 contains 11 residues. Sequencing was performed on PBMCs or a T cell subset sorted from them (not recorded which). The sequence was collected from an adult woman who had mild COVID-19 (a few samples of this study predate the infection). Cell type and time point are not known. This chain joins TRBV3-1 and TRBJ2-5; D unresolved. CDR3 bases: TGTGCCAGCAGCCAAGACAAGACCCAGTACTTC. It yields the protein CASSQDKTQYF.